This TCR beta chain is from a study of blood T cell repertoires in COVID-19 (dated by TCRdb to 2019 to 2021). Regarding the study in general: The collaborator samples originated in the United States, Italy and Spain and spanned the acute and convalescent phases of COVID-19. The material from the prospective study consisted of cDNA or gDNA derived from T cells, B-cell-depleted T cells, or PBMCs. Where available, HLA class I and class II types were obtained from metadata supplied by the sample provider rather than from assay-based typing. Nearly every sample came with metadata listing a de-identified subject ID, COVID-19 status, age in years and sex. The samples were drawn from two sources: the first 160 participants of the ongoing ImmuneRACE study, and over 1,000 subjects contributed by 6 global collaborators. The repertoires were made available in a free public database intended to serve as a resource for research on the immune response to SARS-CoV-2. The dataset comprised deeply sampled blood TCRbeta repertoires from subjects exposed to, actively infected with, or recovered from COVID-19. General conclusions and limits of the study: The quantity of clinical and demographic metadata differed by source and by participant and was supplied without curation.

V and J are trimmed by 1 base and 10 bases, and the gene matches miss 14 bases of the junction. Via the germline V gene (reference sequence), CDR1 is SEHNR and CDR2 FQNEAQ. The CDR3 numbers 17 residues from cysteine through phenylalanine. CDR3 DNA only is kept here, 51 bases in frame from base 1. Whole blood was collected in K2EDTA tubes by collaborating institutions according to the institutions' own protocols. For TCRbeta analysis, collaborators shipped samples in one of three forms: frozen whole blood, isolated PBMCs, or DNA extracted from either of those sample types. This clone was seen many times. Its antigen has not been determined. No base quality information exists; no much larger clone differs at one position. TCRbeta CDR3 regions were amplified from genomic DNA by means of the immunoSEQ Assay, a bias-controlled multiplex PCR. Turning to the authors' computational methods: The number of nucleated cells in each sample was estimated by amplification of reference gene primers within the assay. To quantify the absolute abundance of each unique TCRbeta CDR3 rearrangement, sequence reads were collapsed and filtered. For each sample, productive Simpson clonality was calculated as the square root of Simpson's diversity index across productive rearrangements. The table comes from immuneACCESS by way of TCRdb, which keeps in-frame sequences with V and J called. Part of the clones is missing from these tables; in studies checked, under half for an unresolved V gene and the rest for unknown reasons. V, J and clone size reflect that table, while D and trimming were determined from the DNA. The sample data list about 200,000 clones, and roughly 80% of these were observed just once. The top ten constitute 5.5% to 7% of the sample.

This receptor chain uses TRBV7-9 and TRBJ2-1; 9 junctional bases match TRBD2. The sequence came from a woman aged 70-85 years with acute or convalescent COVID-19. Sequencing input: peripheral blood. This receptor carries the CDR3 CASSLGTRGREEGEQFF. The sequenced DNA: TGTGCCAGCAGCTTAGGTACACGCGGGAGGGAGGAGGGGGAGCAGTTCTTC.